Below, 2 T cell receptor beta chains from the same sample are listed, as sequenced in a study of cytotoxic CD8 clonotypes in ibrutinib-treated CLL. Clones were read by immunoSEQ multiplex PCR, and TCRdb kept only the in-frame ones, dropping some. This table holds roughly 17,000 clones, about 61% found once. The source was PBMCs, collected after 12 months of ibrutinib treatment. All receptors derive from a human donor with chronic lymphocytic leukemia.

CDR3 sequence (DNA): TGTGCCAGTAGTAGGACAGGGGGCACCGGGGAGCTGTTTTTT. Translation gives CASSRTGGTGELFF. The chain employs TRBV19 and TRBJ2-2, with 10 bases fitting TRBD1. The CDR3 is 14 amino acids. Trimming removed 4 bases from V and 4 bases from J; junction bases left unmatched: 0. Per germline, CDR1 LNHDA and CDR2 SQIVND (reference sequence).

The V call is TRBV7-9, the J call TRBJ2-1; 8 bases map to TRBD2. This CDR3 is built from 14 residues. The germline CDR1 and CDR2 sequences are SEHNR and FQNEAQ (reference sequence). V was pared by 5 bases and J by 7 bases, with 7 bases of the junction left unmatched. The DNA of the CDR3 is TGTGCCAGCAGCCTCAGCGGGAGAGATAATGAGCAGTTCTTC. Protein sequence: CASSLSGRDNEQFF.